The 6 T cell receptor beta chains reported below all come from one sample, sequenced in a study of blood T cells in healthy people across ages. Through a sample-barcoded 5' primer and a J-beta primer mix, a second PCR was run for roughly 7 to 11 cycles. TCRdb re-analysed the 5' RACE reads in MiXCR, keeping a single row per CDR3 protein. The sample consists of 1.5 million to 1.9 million distinct CDR3 sequences, roughly two fifths of them appearing once. Input material: blood. Source of these receptors: a young woman in good health.

The J gene is TRBJ1-4, the V gene TRBV4-1; unclear D gene. This CDR3 region has 14 residues. V lost 1 base and J lost 10, with 13 bases in between. The V gene's germline CDR1 is MGHRA and CDR2 YSYEKL. The CDR3 is CASSQGDPSGKLFF. Written as DNA, the CDR3 is TGCGCCAGCAGCCAAGGAGACCCGTCCGGAAAACTGTTTTTT.

The count of this clonotype is one. This may be a read error: a much more frequent sequence differs by one nucleotide. V is TRBV29-1 and J is TRBJ2-5; 7 nucleotides line up with TRBD1. Germline values: CDR1 SQVTM, CDR2 ANQGSEA. Trimming at V came to 7 bases and at J to 13 bases, leaving 15 bases not matched to a gene. The CDR3 contains 12 residues. The CDR3 DNA reads as TGCAGCGCCCGGGGACAGTCTAACGAGCGGTACTTC. Its translation is CSARGQSNERYF. Complete variable domain (other parts from reference TRBV29-1 and TRBJ2-5): SAVISQKPSRDICQRGTSLTIQCQVDSQVTMMFWYRQQPGQSLTLIATANQGSEATYESGFVIDKFPISRPNLTFSTLTVSNMSPEDSSIYLCSARGQSNERYFGPGTRLLVL.

Only a few counts were recorded for this clonotype. The chain has TRBV3-1 and TRBJ1-1; D remains unclear. The ends were cut back, 4 bases at V and 3 bases at J, with 9 bases in the middle. Germline V lookup: CDR1 LGHDT, CDR2 YNNKEL (reference sequence). The CDR3 spans 13 residues. Here the CDR3 reads CASSPHRYTEAFF. CDR3 DNA: TGTGCCAGCAGCCCCCACCGTTACACTGAAGCTTTCTTT.

This clonotype was counted ten times or more. This chain uses TRBV2 with TRBJ1-5, with 9 bases identical to TRBD1. After removal of 8 bases from V and 5 bases from J, the junction contained 7 bases not matched to a gene. CDR3 length equals 14 residues. Germline CDR1 and CDR2: SNHLY and FYNNEI. The CDR3 nucleotides read TGTGCCAGCGGCTTGGACAGGGGATATCAGCCCCAGCATTTT. It translates to CASGLDRGYQPQHF.

The chain employs TRBV20-1 and TRBJ1-6; TRBD1 matches 9 bases. The CDR3 sequence is 14 residues long. The germline CDR1 and CDR2 sequences are DFQATT and SNEGSKA (reference sequence). V gave up 3 bases and J gave up 10 bases; unmatched junction bases: 7. CDR3 in DNA: TGCAGTGCTAGTACCGGACAGGGGTACTCACCCCTCCACTTT. Its translation is CSASTGQGYSPLHF.

This clonotype was counted a few times. The genes are TRBV27 and TRBJ2-1, with D possibly being TRBD2 (5 bases). Germline CDR1 reads MNHEY; CDR2 reads SMNVEV (reference sequence). V lost 6 bases, J lost 0 bases, and 12 bases lay in between. The CDR3 runs 15 residues. Here the CDR3 reads CASRSEDFSYNEQFF. The CDR3 DNA reads TGTGCCAGCAGGAGTGAGGACTTCTCCTACAATGAGCAGTTCTTC.